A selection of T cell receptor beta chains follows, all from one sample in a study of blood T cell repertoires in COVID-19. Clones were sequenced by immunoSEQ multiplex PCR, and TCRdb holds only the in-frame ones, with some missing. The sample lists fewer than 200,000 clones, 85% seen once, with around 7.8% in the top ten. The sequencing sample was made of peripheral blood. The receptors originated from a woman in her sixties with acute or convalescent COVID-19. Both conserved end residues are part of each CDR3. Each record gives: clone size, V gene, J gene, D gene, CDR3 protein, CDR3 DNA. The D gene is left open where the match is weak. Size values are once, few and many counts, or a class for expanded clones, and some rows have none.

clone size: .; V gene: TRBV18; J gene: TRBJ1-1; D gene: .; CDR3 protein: CASSPDGGSTEAFF; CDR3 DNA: TGTGCCAGCTCACCAGATGGGGGGTCGACTGAAGCTTTCTTT
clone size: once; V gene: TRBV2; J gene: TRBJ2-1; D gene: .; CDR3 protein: CASSEPGKWNEQFF; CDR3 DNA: TGTGCCAGCAGTGAACCGGGGAAATGGAATGAGCAGTTCTTC
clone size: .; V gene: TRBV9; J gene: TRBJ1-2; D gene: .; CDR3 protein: CASSVSGYTF; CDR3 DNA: TGTGCCAGCAGCGTATCAGGCTACACCTTC
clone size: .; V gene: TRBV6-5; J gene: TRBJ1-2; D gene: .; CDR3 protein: CASRATVGYTF; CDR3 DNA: TGTGCCAGCAGGGCGACAGTTGGCTACACCTTC
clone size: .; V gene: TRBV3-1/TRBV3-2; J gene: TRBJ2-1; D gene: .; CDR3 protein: CASSQVAASSYNEQFF; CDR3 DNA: TGTGCCAGCAGCCAAGTCGCAGCGAGCTCCTACAATGAGCAGTTCTTC
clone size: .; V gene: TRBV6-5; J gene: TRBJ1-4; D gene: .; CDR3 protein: CASSYSFQGGNEKLFF; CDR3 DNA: TGTGCCAGCAGTTACTCGTTCCAGGGAGGCAATGAAAAACTGTTTTTT
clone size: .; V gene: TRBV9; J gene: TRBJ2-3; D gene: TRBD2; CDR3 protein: CASSAGTSFNTDTQYF; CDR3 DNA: TGTGCCAGCAGCGCAGGGACTAGCTTTAACACAGATACGCAGTATTTT
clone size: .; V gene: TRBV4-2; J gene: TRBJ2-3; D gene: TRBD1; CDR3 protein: CASSLGTGKEDTQYF; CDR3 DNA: TGTGCCAGCAGCCTTGGGACAGGGAAGGAAGATACGCAGTATTTT
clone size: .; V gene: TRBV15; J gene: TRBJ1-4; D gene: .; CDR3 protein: CATSRVGAAEKLFF; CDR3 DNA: TGTGCCACCAGCAGAGTGGGGGCAGCCGAAAAACTGTTTTTT
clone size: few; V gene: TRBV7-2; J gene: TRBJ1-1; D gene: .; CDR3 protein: CASSLDRVNTEAFF; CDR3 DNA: TGTGCCAGCAGCTTAGACAGGGTGAACACTGAAGCTTTCTTT
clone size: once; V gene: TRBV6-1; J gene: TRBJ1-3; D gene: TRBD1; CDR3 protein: CASSDGQGASGNTIYF; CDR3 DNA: TGTGCCAGCAGTGACGGACAGGGGGCCTCTGGAAACACCATATATTTT
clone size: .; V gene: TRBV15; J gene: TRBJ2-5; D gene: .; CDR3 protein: CATSRTRTNRAETQYF; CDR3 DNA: TGTGCCACCAGCAGAACCAGGACCAACAGGGCGGAGACCCAGTACTTC
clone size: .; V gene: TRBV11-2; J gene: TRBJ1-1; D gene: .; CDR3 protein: CASSSGTPKREAFF; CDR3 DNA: TGTGCCAGCAGCTCCGGGACACCCAAGAGGGAAGCTTTCTTT
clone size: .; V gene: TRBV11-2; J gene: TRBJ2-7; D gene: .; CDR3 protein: CASRLVGFSYEQYF; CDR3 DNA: TGTGCCAGCAGATTAGTCGGTTTCTCCTACGAGCAGTACTTC
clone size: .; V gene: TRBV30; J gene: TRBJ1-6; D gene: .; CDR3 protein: CAWSRQQNSPLHF; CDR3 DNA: TGTGCCTGGAGTCGACAGCAAAATTCACCCCTCCACTTT
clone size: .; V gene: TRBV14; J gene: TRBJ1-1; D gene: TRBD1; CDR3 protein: CASSLRTGAGTEAFF; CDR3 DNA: TGTGCCAGCAGCCTGAGGACAGGGGCTGGCACTGAAGCTTTCTTT
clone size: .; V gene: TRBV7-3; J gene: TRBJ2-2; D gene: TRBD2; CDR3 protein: CASSPGGTGELFF; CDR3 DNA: TGTGCCAGCAGCCCGGGGGGCACCGGGGAGCTGTTTTTT
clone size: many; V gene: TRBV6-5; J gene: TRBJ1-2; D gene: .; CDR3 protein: CASSYVQGGVGYGYTF; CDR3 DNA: TGTGCCAGCAGTTACGTTCAGGGAGGTGTGGGGTATGGCTACACCTTC
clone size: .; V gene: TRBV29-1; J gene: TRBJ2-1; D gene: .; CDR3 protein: CSVAPGDSYNEQFF; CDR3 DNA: TGCAGCGTTGCTCCGGGGGATTCCTACAATGAGCAGTTCTTC
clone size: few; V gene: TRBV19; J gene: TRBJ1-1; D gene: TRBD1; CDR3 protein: CASSSSGTAIREAFF; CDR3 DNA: TGTGCCAGTAGTTCCTCCGGGACAGCAATACGTGAAGCTTTCTTT
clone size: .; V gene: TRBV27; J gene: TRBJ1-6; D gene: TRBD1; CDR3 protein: CASSSTTGVSPLHF; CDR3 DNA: TGTGCCAGCAGTTCGACGACAGGGGTTTCACCCCTCCACTTT
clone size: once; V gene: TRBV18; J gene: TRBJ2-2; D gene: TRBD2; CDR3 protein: CASSPRPAAGGRTGELFF; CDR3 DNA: TGTGCCAGCTCACCACGACCGGCAGCGGGAGGTCGCACCGGGGAGCTGTTTTTT
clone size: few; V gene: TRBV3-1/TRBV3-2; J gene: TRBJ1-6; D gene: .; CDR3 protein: CASSQSWGVNSPLHF; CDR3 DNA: TGTGCCAGCAGCCAATCCTGGGGAGTTAATTCACCCCTCCACTTT
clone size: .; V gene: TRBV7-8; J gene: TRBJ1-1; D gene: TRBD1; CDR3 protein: CASTQSTGGPTEAFF; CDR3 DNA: TGTGCCAGCACCCAATCGACAGGGGGCCCCACTGAAGCTTTCTTT
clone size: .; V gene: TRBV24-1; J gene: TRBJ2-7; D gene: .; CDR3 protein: CATSESLASRGEQYF; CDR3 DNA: TGTGCCACCAGTGAAAGTCTAGCGTCCCGCGGGGAGCAGTACTTC
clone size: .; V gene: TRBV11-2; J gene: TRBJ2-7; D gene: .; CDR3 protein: CASSLGGLWAAYEQYF; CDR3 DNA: TGTGCCAGCAGCTTAGGGGGACTGTGGGCAGCCTACGAGCAGTACTTC
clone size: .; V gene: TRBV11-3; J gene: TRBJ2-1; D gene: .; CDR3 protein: CASSQSGGVNNEQFF; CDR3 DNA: TGTGCCAGCAGCCAAAGCGGTGGGGTAAACAATGAGCAGTTCTTC
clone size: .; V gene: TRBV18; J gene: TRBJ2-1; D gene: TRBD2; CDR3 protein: CATERTSGNNEQFF; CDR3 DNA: TGTGCCACCGAACGGACTAGCGGAAACAATGAGCAGTTCTTC
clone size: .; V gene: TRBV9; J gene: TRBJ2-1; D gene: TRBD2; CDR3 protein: CASSLAEFPPYNEQFF; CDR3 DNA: TGTGCCAGCAGTCTAGCGGAGTTCCCCCCCTACAATGAGCAGTTCTTC
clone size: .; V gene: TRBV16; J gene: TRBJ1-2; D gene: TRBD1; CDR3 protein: CASSRTGGNYGYTF; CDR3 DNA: TGTGCCAGCAGCCGGACAGGGGGCAACTATGGCTACACCTTC